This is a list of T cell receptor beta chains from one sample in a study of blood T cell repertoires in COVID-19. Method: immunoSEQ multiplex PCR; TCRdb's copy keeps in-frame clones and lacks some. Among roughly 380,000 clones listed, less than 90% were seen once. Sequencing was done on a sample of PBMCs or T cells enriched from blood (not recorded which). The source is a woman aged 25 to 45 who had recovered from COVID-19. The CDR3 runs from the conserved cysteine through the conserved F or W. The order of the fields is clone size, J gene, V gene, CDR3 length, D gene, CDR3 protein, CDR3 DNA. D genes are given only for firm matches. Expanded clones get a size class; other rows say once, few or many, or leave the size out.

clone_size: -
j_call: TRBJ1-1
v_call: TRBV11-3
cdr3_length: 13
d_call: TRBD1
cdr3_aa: CASSLGTDTEAFF
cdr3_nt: TGTGCCAGCAGCCTCGGGACAGACACTGAAGCTTTCTTT

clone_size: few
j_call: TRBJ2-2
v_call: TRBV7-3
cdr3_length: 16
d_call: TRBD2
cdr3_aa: CASSPRTSGGTGELFF
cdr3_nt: TGTGCCAGCAGCCCCCGGACTAGCGGGGGTACCGGGGAGCTGTTTTTT

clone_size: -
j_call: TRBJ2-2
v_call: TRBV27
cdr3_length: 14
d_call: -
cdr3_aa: CASSPRSGTGELFF
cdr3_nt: TGTGCCAGCAGTCCCCGTAGCGGCACCGGGGAGCTGTTTTTT

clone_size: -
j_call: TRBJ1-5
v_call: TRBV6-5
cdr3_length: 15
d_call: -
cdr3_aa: CASSTGEGGNQPQHF
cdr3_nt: TGTGCCAGCAGCACTGGGGAGGGCGGCAATCAGCCCCAGCATTTT

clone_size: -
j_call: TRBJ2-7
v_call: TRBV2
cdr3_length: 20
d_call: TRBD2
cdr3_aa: CASSRGLGTAIAGGTYEQYF
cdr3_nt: TGTGCCAGCAGCAGGGGATTGGGGACAGCCATAGCGGGAGGGACCTACGAGCAGTACTTC

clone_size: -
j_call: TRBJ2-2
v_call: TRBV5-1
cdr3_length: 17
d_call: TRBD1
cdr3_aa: CASSLAPGQGGTGELFF
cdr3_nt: TGCGCCAGCAGCTTAGCTCCGGGACAGGGAGGTACCGGGGAGCTGTTTTTT

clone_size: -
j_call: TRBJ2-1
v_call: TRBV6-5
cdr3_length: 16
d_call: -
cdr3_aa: CASSSSRREPYNEQFF
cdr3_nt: TGTGCCAGCAGTTCCTCTCGGCGGGAACCCTACAATGAGCAGTTCTTC

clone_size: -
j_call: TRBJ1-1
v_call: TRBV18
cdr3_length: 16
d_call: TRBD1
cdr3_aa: CASSPAAGTGGTEAFF
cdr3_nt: TGTGCCAGCTCACCAGCCGCTGGGACAGGGGGCACTGAAGCTTTCTTT

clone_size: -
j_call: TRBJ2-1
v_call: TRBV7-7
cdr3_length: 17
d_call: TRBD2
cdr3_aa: CASSLEGSAGAQSEQFF
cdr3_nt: TGTGCTAGCAGCTTAGAAGGATCAGCGGGGGCCCAAAGTGAGCAGTTCTTC

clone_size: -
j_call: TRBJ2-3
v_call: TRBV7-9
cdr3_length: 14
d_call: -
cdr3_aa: CASRPTGSTDTQYF
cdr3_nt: TGTGCCAGCAGGCCCACAGGAAGCACAGATACGCAGTATTTT

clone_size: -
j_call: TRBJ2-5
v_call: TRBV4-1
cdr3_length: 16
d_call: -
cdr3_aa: CASSQNRDIIQETQYF
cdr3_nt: TGCGCCAGCAGCCAAAACCGGGACATCATACAAGAGACCCAGTACTTC

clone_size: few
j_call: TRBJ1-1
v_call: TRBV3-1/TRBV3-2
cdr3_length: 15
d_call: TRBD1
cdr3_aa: CASSRHRGGNTEAFF
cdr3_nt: TGTGCCAGCAGCCGACACAGGGGCGGGAACACTGAAGCTTTCTTT

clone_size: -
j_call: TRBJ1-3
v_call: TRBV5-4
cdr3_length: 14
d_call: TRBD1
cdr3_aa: CASSGGQPGNTIYF
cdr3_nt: TGTGCCAGCAGCGGGGGACAGCCTGGAAACACCATATATTTT

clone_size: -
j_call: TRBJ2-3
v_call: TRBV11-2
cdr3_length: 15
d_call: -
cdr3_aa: CASSLVDSSTDTQYF
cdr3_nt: TGTGCCAGCAGCTTAGTAGATTCTAGCACAGATACGCAGTATTTT

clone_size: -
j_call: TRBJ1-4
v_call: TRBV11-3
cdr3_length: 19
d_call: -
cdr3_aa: CASSFPGRFQRSFNEKLFF
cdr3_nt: TGTGCCAGCAGCTTCCCGGGAAGGTTCCAGCGTTCGTTTAATGAAAAACTGTTTTTT